The 18 T cell receptor beta chains below were found in one sample sequenced in a study of radiation and T cells in renal cell carcinoma. Time point denoted: blood 2 weeks post-SBRT. The treatment: 15 Gy SBRT to primary tumor, nephrectomy 4 weeks later. Produced via immunoSEQ multiplex PCR; TCRdb's table is partial and in-frame only. Among about 49,000 clones listed, less than 85% were seen once. Sequenced here: blood, sampled from a patient whose treatment included radiotherapy and nephrectomy. Receptor source: a woman in her seventies with renal cell carcinoma.

This clone was observed a handful of times. This chain connects TRBV14 to TRBJ2-2, with D possibly being TRBD2 (5 bases). From germline, CDR1 is SGHDN and CDR2 FVKESK. The CDR3 loop spans 13 amino acids. Trimming pared 4 bases from V and 3 bases from J, leaving 6 bases between. CDR3 coding DNA: TGTGCCAGCAGCCGAGGGTACACCGGGGAGCTGTTTTTT. Residues: CASSRGYTGELFF.

The V call is TRBV27, the J call TRBJ1-5, with TRBD1 identical over 7 bases. Germline lookup yields CDR1 MNHEY and CDR2 SMNVEV (reference sequence). This CDR3 comprises 16 residues. V was clipped by 0 bases and J by 4 bases; unmatched bases: 6. The CDR3 sequence is CASSLSGTERNQPQHF. CDR3 DNA sequence: TGTGCCAGCAGTTTATCGGGGACAGAAAGGAATCAGCCCCAGCATTTT.

The count of this clone is one. At one boundary the junction diverges from the germline segment, which might be a read error. V usage is TRBV2 and J usage is TRBJ2-1; D assignment may be TRBD1 or TRBD2 (5 bases each). The CDR3 covers 14 residues. CDR1 is SNHLY and CDR2 is FYNNEI in the germline V gene. CDR3 bases: TGTGCCTGCAGCGAAGGGACCGAAGTGGGTGAGCAGTTCTTC. As protein: CACSEGTEVGEQFF.

The V gene is TRBV25-1, the J gene TRBJ1-2; 8 nucleotides match TRBD1. V shed 3 bases and J 8 bases; nucleotides not matched to a gene: 14. The CDR3 is 16 amino acids. Germline-derived CDR1 and CDR2 are MGHDK and SYGVNS. Written as DNA, the CDR3 is TGTGCCAGCAGTGAGCCCGGACAGGGTGAAGACAGGGGCTACACCTTC. Translation: CASSEPGQGEDRGYTF.

V gene TRBV30 combines with J gene TRBJ2-1; 9 bases align to TRBD2. Trimming removed 2 bases from V and 9 bases from J; junction bases left unmatched: 8. In germline, CDR1 is GTSNPN, CDR2 SVGIG (reference sequence). This CDR3 contains 14 residues. CDR3 nucleotide sequence: TGTGCCTGGAGTTTGGGACTAGCTGGCGGTGAGCAGTTCTTC. It yields the protein CAWSLGLAGGEQFF.

This rearrangement joins TRBV7-2 to TRBJ1-5; D gene ambiguous. The V and J ends lost 1 base and 6 bases respectively, with 7 bases between them. Germline V gene lookup returns CDR1 SGHTA and CDR2 FQGNSA. The CDR3 has 13 residues. This CDR3 is CASSLEGSQPQHF. The DNA of the CDR3 is TGTGCCAGCAGCTTAGAGGGATCTCAGCCCCAGCATTTT.

This sequence joins TRBV19 and TRBJ2-1; 8 nucleotides line up with TRBD2. V shed 5 bases and J 3 bases; nucleotides not matched to a gene: 6. Per germline, CDR1 LNHDA and CDR2 SQIVND (reference sequence). The CDR3 loop spans 15 amino acids. DNA of the CDR3: TGTGCCAGTAGTCCCCAGGCGGGGGGCTACAATGAGCAGTTCTTC. Translation gives CASSPQAGGYNEQFF.

The count of this clone is one. The genes are TRBV27 and TRBJ1-4; D is perhaps TRBD1 (6 bases). Per the germline V gene, CDR1 is MNHEY and CDR2 is SMNVEV (reference sequence). The CDR3 covers 14 residues. Trimming took off 7 bases at V and 7 bases at J, with 16 bases between the two ends. The chain's CDR3 is CASTKGGLGEKLFF. CDR3 sequence (DNA): TGTGCCAGCACCAAAGGGGGACTGGGTGAAAAACTGTTTTTT. The variable domain in full, completed from reference TRBV27 and TRBJ1-4, reads EAQVTQNPRYLITVTGKKLTVTCSQNMNHEYMSWYRQDPGLGLRQIYYSMNVEVTDKGDVPEGYKVSRKEKRNFPLILESPSPNQTSLYFCASTKGGLGEKLFFGSGTQLSVL.

The CDR3 DNA follows: TGTGCCAGTACCCGCCCCGGGGCGAGGGAGCTGTTTTTT. Translating gives CASTRPGARELFF. The V call is TRBV19, the J call TRBJ2-2; D may match TRBD1 or TRBD2 (5 bases each). Germline values: CDR1 LNHDA, CDR2 SQIVND (reference sequence). Trimming pared 7 bases from V and 9 bases from J, leaving 15 bases between. The CDR3 spans 13 residues.

The gene calls are TRBV6-5 and TRBJ1-1; D unclear. Trimming took off 7 bases at V and 4 bases at J, with 16 bases between the two ends. This CDR3 region has 14 residues. From germline, CDR1 is MNHEY and CDR2 SVGAGI. The chain's CDR3 is CASTMDPAGTEAFF. The CDR3 DNA reads TGTGCCAGCACTATGGACCCCGCAGGCACTGAAGCTTTCTTT.

The CDR3 loop is CASSLGGFGANVLTF. CDR3 DNA sequence: TGTGCCAGCAGCTTGGGGGGATTCGGGGCCAACGTCCTGACTTTC. The chain joins TRBV5-8 to TRBJ2-6, with D unclear. CDR1 is SGHTS, CDR2 YDEGEE, per germline. The length of the CDR3 is 15 residues. The V end lost 0 bases, the J end lost 4 bases, and 8 bases lay between the germline ends.

This clone was observed a few times. The CDR3 nucleotides are TGTGCCAGTACGACTGCGGGGGGGCCTAGGGCCGGGGAGCTGTTTTTT. Its protein is CASTTAGGPRAGELFF. The chain uses TRBV19 and TRBJ2-2; TRBD2 matches at 9 bases. V lost 7 bases to trimming and J lost 6 bases; unmatched junction nucleotides: 12. This CDR3 region has 16 residues. Germline-derived CDR1 and CDR2 are LNHDA and SQIVND (reference sequence).

This clone was picked up one time. The chain employs TRBV5-6 and TRBJ1-1, with a weak D call TRBD1 (5 bases). Trimming took off 0 bases at V and 0 bases at J, with 9 bases between the two ends. CDR3 size: 15 residues. Germline loops: CDR1 SGHDT, CDR2 YYEEEE. The CDR3 protein is CASSLVGGMNTEAFF. CDR3 sequence (DNA): TGTGCCAGCAGCTTGGTTGGGGGTATGAACACTGAAGCTTTCTTT.

This clone was counted a single time. This chain links TRBV7-9 with TRBJ1-2; 11 bases map to TRBD1. The CDR3 has 16 residues. V was pared by 6 bases and J by 8 bases, with 14 bases of the junction left unmatched. Germline CDR1 and CDR2: SEHNR and FQNEAQ (reference sequence). DNA for the CDR3: TGTGCCAGCAGTCCTGGACAGGGGGCTACCGGGTGGGGCTACACCTTC. This sequence encodes CASSPGQGATGWGYTF.

This clone was seen just once. For the CDR3, the DNA is TGTGCCAGCAGTTTAAAGGCTAGCGGGAGGGCCTGGCAAGATACGCAGTATTTT. Translating gives CASSLKASGRAWQDTQYF. The chain carries TRBV27 and TRBJ2-3; TRBD2 matches at 12 bases. Germline V CDR1 and CDR2: MNHEY, SMNVEV (reference sequence). This CDR3 has 18 amino acids. The ends lost 2 bases at V and 5 bases at J; junction bases unmatched: 11.

The chain combines TRBV4-1 with TRBJ2-7; possibly TRBD1 for D (6 bases). The CDR3 runs 16 residues. Germline V CDR1 and CDR2: MGHRA, YSYEKL. V lost 2 bases to trimming and J lost 2 bases, with 16 bases between them. In nucleotides, the CDR3 is TGCGCCAGCAGCCAACCCGGTAGGGGGAAAGCCTACGAGCAGTACTTC. This translates into CASSQPGRGKAYEQYF.

The genes are TRBV5-6 and TRBJ1-2; D remains unclear. The CDR3 totals 13 residues. In germline, CDR1 is SGHDT, CDR2 YYEEEE. V lost 1 base and J 7 bases, leaving 11 bases between the germline ends. The CDR3 region has the DNA TGTGCCAGCAGCTTGAAGCCCTCCGCTGGCTACACCTTC. As protein: CASSLKPSAGYTF.

The chain carries TRBV27 and TRBJ2-1; 10 bases are shared with TRBD1. The CDR3 is 15 amino acids. Trimming at V came to 6 bases and at J to 3 bases, leaving 5 bases not matched to a gene. Germline lookup yields CDR1 MNHEY and CDR2 SMNVEV (reference sequence). CDR3 amino acids: CASRWTGGIYNEQFF. As DNA, the CDR3 is TGTGCCAGCAGATGGACAGGGGGTATCTACAATGAGCAGTTCTTC.